The 14 T cell receptor beta chains listed next were all sequenced from one sample in a study of long-term antiretroviral therapy in people with HIV. Investigators performed immunoSEQ version v3.0 at survey level. Measured with immunoSEQ multiplex PCR; TCRdb has only the in-frame clones, and not every one. The sample holds about 22,000 clones; approximately 80% are singletons and the top ten take under 20%. Here the sequenced sample was unsorted PBMCs, taken 0.1 years before starting antiretroviral therapy. These receptors were taken from a man aged 18 to 30 with HIV.

The V and J genes are TRBV19 and TRBJ2-7, with 14 bases matching TRBD2. Germline CDR1 reads LNHDA; CDR2 reads SQIVND (reference sequence). The CDR3 consists of 15 residues. V was clipped by 6 bases and J by 4 bases; unmatched bases: 5. CDR3 in DNA: TGTGCCAGTAGGCAGGGACTAGCGGGAGTATACGAGCAGTACTTC. Its protein product is CASRQGLAGVYEQYF. Complete variable domain (other parts from reference TRBV19 and TRBJ2-7): DGGITQSPKYLFRKEGQNVTLSCEQNLNHDAMYWYRQDPGQGLRLIYYSQIVNDFQKGDIAEGYSVSREKKESFPLTVTSAQKNPTAFYLCASRQGLAGVYEQYFGPGTRLTVT.

CDR3: CASSQGRTEWYGYTF. The DNA for the CDR3 is TGCGCCAGCAGCCAAGGGAGGACAGAGTGGTACGGCTACACCTTC. The chain joins TRBV4-1 to TRBJ1-2; the D gene is possibly TRBD1 (6 bases). The CDR3 covers 15 residues. Germline CDR1 is MGHRA and CDR2 is YSYEKL. V was clipped by 1 base and J by 8 bases, with 17 bases between them.

The V call is TRBV2, the J call TRBJ2-3, with 12 bases identical to TRBD2. The CDR3 covers 16 residues. The germline V gene has CDR1 SNHLY and CDR2 FYNNEI. V lost 0 bases and J lost 8; bases outside the gene matches: 6. The CDR3 nucleotides are TGTGCCAGCAGTGAAGCTGGGCTAGCGGGGGGGCTTACGCAGTATTTT. Its protein is CASSEAGLAGGLTQYF.

The V call is TRBV9, the J call TRBJ2-1; perhaps TRBD2 as D (5 bases). The V gene lost 0 bases and the J gene lost 4 bases, with 8 bases spanning the gap. CDR1 is SGDLS and CDR2 is YYNGEE in the germline V gene. The CDR3 is 14 amino acids. CDR3 sequence reads: CASSVAGYYNEQFF. The CDR3 DNA sequence: TGTGCCAGCAGCGTAGCGGGGTATTACAATGAGCAGTTCTTC.

V is TRBV5-1 and J is TRBJ2-7; 10 nucleotides agree with TRBD1. This CDR3 spans 16 amino acids. Germline V gives CDR1 SGHRS, CDR2 YFSETQ. The V segment lost 0 bases and the J segment 4 bases; nucleotides outside the gene matches: 7. CDR3 protein: CASSLGDRGREYEQYF. Here the CDR3 DNA reads TGCGCCAGCAGCTTGGGCGACAGGGGGCGCGAGTACGAGCAGTACTTC.

This clone counts as medium-sized. The rearrangement joins TRBV29-1 to TRBJ1-2; no clear D gene. The V end lost 1 base, the J end lost 4 bases, and 13 bases lay between the germline ends. The germline CDR1 and CDR2 sequences are SQVTM and ANQGSEA. There are 14 residues in the CDR3. The CDR3 DNA sequence: TGCAGCGTTGAAGTAGTGGCAGAGAGCTATGGCTACACCTTC. This codes for CSVEVVAESYGYTF.

J is TRBJ1-1 and V is TRBV27, with a possible D match to TRBD1 (5 bases). The germline CDR1 and CDR2 sequences are MNHEY and SMNVEV (reference sequence). The CDR3 is 16 amino acids. Trimming removed 6 bases at V and 0 bases at J, with 17 bases between. The CDR3 protein is CASRETTEFMNTEAFF. CDR3 DNA: TGTGCCAGCAGGGAGACGACAGAATTCATGAACACTGAAGCTTTCTTT.

This chain links TRBV2 with TRBJ2-2; weak D call: TRBD1 (6 bases). The CDR3 runs 13 residues. Deletions cut 3 bases from V and 5 bases from J, with 7 bases between. In germline, CDR1 is SNHLY, CDR2 FYNNEI. CDR3 in amino acids: CASSDRGTGELFF. Here the CDR3 DNA reads TGTGCCAGCAGTGACAGGGGAACCGGGGAGCTGTTTTTT.

The V call is TRBV4-2, the J call TRBJ1-1; D not resolved. Trimming shortened V by 4 bases and J by 3 bases, and 9 bases separated the two germline ends. The V gene's germline CDR1 is LGHNA and CDR2 YNFKEQ. The CDR3 has 13 amino acids. CDR3 in DNA: TGTGCCAGCAGCCTCCGACGGGACACTGAAGCTTTCTTT. Its translation: CASSLRRDTEAFF.

V gene TRBV6-5 combines with J gene TRBJ2-3; D may match TRBD1 or TRBD2 (5 bases each). The V end lost 5 bases, the J end lost 2 bases, and 11 bases lay between the germline ends. Germline V gene sequence: CDR1 MNHEY, CDR2 SVGAGI. The CDR3 loop spans 14 amino acids. The CDR3 here is CASSTRDHTDTQYF. CDR3 bases: TGTGCCAGCAGTACCCGGGACCACACAGATACGCAGTATTTT.

The chain couples TRBV6-4 to TRBJ2-1; possible D gene TRBD2, 6 bases. This CDR3 spans 14 amino acids. Germline CDR1 MRHNA, CDR2 SNTAGT. With 4 bases removed from V and 5 bases from J, the gap between germline ends came to 12 bases. DNA of the CDR3: TGTGCCAGCAGTGTCCGGGAGAGGGACAATGAGCAGTTCTTC. Translation gives CASSVRERDNEQFF.

The CDR3 region has the DNA TGTGCCATCAGGACCGGGACAGGGGATGGGACCCAGTACTTC. It yields the protein CAIRTGTGDGTQYF. This rearrangement joins TRBV10-3 to TRBJ2-5, with TRBD1 matching 10 bases. Germline trimming cut 6 bases from V and 7 bases from J; bases unmatched to any gene: 8. Per germline, CDR1 ENHRY and CDR2 SYGVKD. The CDR3 extends over 14 amino acids.

The rearrangement uses TRBV19 and TRBJ1-6; TRBD1 matches at 10 bases. Germline V CDR1 and CDR2: LNHDA, SQIVND (reference sequence). After removal of 6 bases from V and 3 bases from J, the junction contained 23 bases not matched to a gene. The CDR3 sequence is 22 residues long. CDR3 in amino acids: CASRTGTGVSSSVFGYNSPLHF. The CDR3 nucleotides are TGTGCCAGTAGGACCGGGACAGGGGTCTCCAGCTCCGTTTTCGGCTATAATTCACCCCTCCACTTT. The full variable domain, with the rest looked up from reference TRBV19 and TRBJ1-6, is DGGITQSPKYLFRKEGQNVTLSCEQNLNHDAMYWYRQDPGQGLRLIYYSQIVNDFQKGDIAEGYSVSREKKESFPLTVTSAQKNPTAFYLCASRTGTGVSSSVFGYNSPLHFGNGTRLTVT.

This rearrangement joins TRBV14 to TRBJ2-4; no reliable D call. The CDR3 is made up of 15 amino acids. V lost 0 bases to trimming and J lost 0 bases, with 6 bases between them. Germline V gene lookup returns CDR1 SGHDN and CDR2 FVKESK. The CDR3 here is CASSQEGLAKNIQYF. The CDR3 nucleotides are TGTGCCAGCAGCCAAGAGGGCCTAGCCAAAAACATTCAGTACTTC.